This T cell receptor (beta chain) derives from a study of cytomegalovirus exposure and HLA in healthy donors. Findings of the study overall: Immune exposure was documented only through CMV serostatus.

The study ran its PCR with 60 Vbeta and 13 Jbeta primers. Repertoires were generated with immunoSEQ multiplex PCR, while TCRdb's copy carries only in-frame clones and drops some. The sample yields over 150,000 clones, about 70% seen once. This clone was observed a handful of times. What it recognizes is unknown. The length of the CDR3 is 16 residues. The V gene's germline CDR1 is LNHDA and CDR2 SQIVND (reference sequence). The junction had 10 bases not matched to a gene; V was cut back by 8 bases and J by 0 bases. Material for sequencing was PBMCs. The sequence derives from a man aged 18 to 30 in good health and CMV-seronegative. The chain joins TRBV19 to TRBJ1-5; 7 bases align to TRBD1. This chain's CDR3 is CASSDRPINSNQPQHF. CDR3 sequence (DNA): TGTGCCAGTTCGGACAGGCCCATTAATAGCAATCAGCCCCAGCATTTT.